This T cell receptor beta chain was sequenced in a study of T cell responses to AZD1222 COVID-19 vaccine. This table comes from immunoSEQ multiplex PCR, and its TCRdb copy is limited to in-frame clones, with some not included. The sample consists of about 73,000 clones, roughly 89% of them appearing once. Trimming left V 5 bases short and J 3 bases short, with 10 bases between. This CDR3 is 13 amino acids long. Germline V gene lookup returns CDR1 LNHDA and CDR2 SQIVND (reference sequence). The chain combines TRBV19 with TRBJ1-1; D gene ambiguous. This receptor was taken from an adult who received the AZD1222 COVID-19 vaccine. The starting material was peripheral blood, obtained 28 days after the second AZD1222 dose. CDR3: CASSQKRDTEAFF. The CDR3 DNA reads TGTGCCAGTAGTCAGAAAAGGGACACTGAAGCTTTCTTT.